The T cell receptor (beta chain) described here comes from a study of cytomegalovirus exposure and HLA in healthy donors (dated by TCRdb to between 2016 and 2019). Study-wide context: An earlier analysis of around 600 of the donors reported 276 Gb of sequence data and 120 million or so unique TCR beta sequences from 150 million to 200 million T cells. Typing coverage varied by locus: about 620-630 donors for A, B, C, DRB1 and DQB1; about 520 for DQA1; nearly 610 for DPA1; around 490 for DPB1. An earlier analysis of approximately 640 of the donors applied high-throughput TCR beta sequencing to assess whether each TCR beta V gene segment acted as functional or pseudogenic. To predict cytomegalovirus infection status, the study brought together high-throughput TCR immunosequencing, statistical association of individual TCRs with disease status, and machine learning. Genome-wide SNP genotypes for about 55% of the 666 donors were used in a later genetic analysis, which treated that subset as a discovery cohort. The later analysis used no new phenotypic data to find candidate immune exposures, relying instead on TCR beta sequences and their occurrence across donors. A separate validation cohort of roughly 120 different subjects was used in addition to the roughly 670-subject first cohort. An early release covering approximately 600 HLA-typed donors comprised about 300 gigabases of sequencing data and roughly 85 million unique TCR sequences. Of the roughly 390 genotyped donors, approximately 81% were placed in the genetic ancestry cluster associated with self-reported Caucasian donors. All discovery cohort repertoires had been generated on a single sequencing platform. HLA typing included class I and class II loci at four-digit resolution. Donor age, sex, ethnicity and CMV serostatus were compiled alongside the repertoire data. Among about 370 genotyped donors of the cohort, an average of around 250,000 unique TCR beta nucleotide sequences was sequenced per donor, of which about 18% were non-productive. In a later analysis, previously published TCR beta repertoires from 500 to 750 donors were re-analyzed and high-resolution HLA genotyping was added so that TCR occurrence patterns could be studied. The study aimed to test whether cataloging public T cell receptors could reveal signatures of past pathogen exposure. Several DR-DQ haplotypes were treated as single units for association and clustering because of strong linkage in the cohort. The study used immunosequencing to profile the T cell repertoires of approximately 690 subjects and linked those repertoires to cytomegalovirus serostatus.

Library generation was performed with the immunoSEQ multiplex PCR assay. A mixture of 60 forward primers for TCR Vbeta segments and 13 reverse primers for TCR Jbeta segments was used in the multiplex PCR. The CDR3 region of rearranged TCR beta genes was amplified from genomic DNA by a multiplex PCR assay. The Illumina HiSeq System was used to sequence the amplified TCR beta libraries as 87-base-pair reads. As for the authors' bioinformatics: A later analysis tallied approximately 87 million unique TCR beta chains across the 700 or so repertoires, and approximately 12 million of those chains were shared by two or more donors. A nearest-neighbor algorithm error-corrected the raw reads and collapsed the reads into unique sequences, merging closely related sequences to remove PCR and sequencing errors. To assign V, D and J gene segments, CDR3 sequences were aligned to IMGT reference sequences. For a sequence to be retained, a match of at least six nucleotides to both a V gene segment and a J gene segment was required. A rearrangement counted as productive if the CDR3 had no stop codons and remained in frame with V and J, and every other rearrangement counted as non-productive. CDR3 was defined according to IMGT convention as the region running from the second conserved V-encoded cysteine to the conserved J-encoded phenylalanine. The earlier analysis of about 560 of the donors excluded any sequence lacking an unambiguous match to a single V gene segment. An earlier analysis of some 610 of the donors called V segments functional above 56.7% productive rearrangements and segregating when the between-donor standard deviation exceeded 5%. A statistical classification framework was developed to diagnose cytomegalovirus status using the catalog of TCR beta chain sequences. V and J gene assignment, in a later analysis, came from comparing TCR nucleotide sequences with IMGT/GENE-DB human TR gene sequences. A later analysis assigned CDR3 sequences and most-parsimonious VDJ recombination scenarios with the TCRdist pipeline. A later analysis defined each TCR beta chain by its CDR3 amino acid sequence plus V-gene family, and excluded reads lacking a unique V-gene family. As a way to deal with suspected cross-contamination and a sequencing artifact, a later analysis dropped roughly 600 nucleotide sequences that were highly shared and had low generation probability. In a later analysis, a clonal expansion index was calculated for each public chain from normalized within-repertoire ranks of inferred template counts. Generation probabilities in a later analysis came from a VDJ recombination model fitted to out-of-frame rearrangements, and those results were checked against IGoR. In a later analysis, TCR-TCR, TCR-HLA and TCR-CMV co-occurrence was scored with hypergeometric tests, and a repertoire-size bias correction was applied to TCR pairs. A later analysis estimated false discovery rates by permuting HLA or CMV assignments 20 times. In a later analysis, co-occurring TCRs were grouped with DBSCAN, and TCRdist sequence similarity was added when clustering was performed within HLA-allele-positive subsets. For co-occurrence clustering, repertoires with fewer than 30,000 or more than 120,000 public chains were excluded, along with five repertoires with anomalous nucleotide sharing. Imported from immuneACCESS, the table was reduced by TCRdb to in-frame sequences with V and J called. These copies leave out some clones; in studies compared against another copy, an unresolved V gene accounts for under half, and the cause of the remainder is not known. Clone size and the V and J calls come from that table; the DNA yielded D and trimming. The sample has 100,000 to 150,000 clones on record, nearly 80% of them singletons. The ten largest account for just under 6.5% of the sample.

The cohort comprised several hundred healthy bone marrow donors. At the time of sampling, every cohort member was nominally healthy, though immune exposures that went unrecorded were likely present. The donor tested CMV seronegative and was one of the 352 seronegative cohort members. Each donor provided a peripheral blood sample, and peripheral blood mononuclear cells were used for TCR beta sequencing. Genomic DNA extraction from the blood cell samples was performed with the Qiagen DNeasy Blood Extraction Kit. Worth noting for this clone: Its cognate antigen has yet to be identified. It has no much larger one-base neighbor in the sample; base qualities were not kept.

Based on the germline V gene (reference sequence), the CDR1 and CDR2 sequences are MNHEY and SMNVEV. Counted from cysteine to phenylalanine, this CDR3 has 13 amino acids. The only DNA kept is the CDR3, 39 bases in frame from the first base. The germline ends are 13 bases apart after V is trimmed by 8 bases and J by 5 bases. Findings and caveats that apply to the study as a whole: In a later genetic analysis, a missense DCLRE1C variant was associated with V-gene and J-gene trimming of TCR beta chains, and the association was replicated in an independent cohort. Compared with the 666-donor mean, donors in an Asian-associated ancestry cluster had fewer N-insertions in productive TCRs, according to a later genetic analysis. Because some donors lacked HLA typing at each locus, the association tests relied only on the typed subset. According to a later analysis, most CMV-associated TCR beta chains appeared to be HLA-restricted, and the HLA associations seemed to be driven largely by CMV exposure. In an earlier analysis of roughly 560 of the donors, most TCR beta V segments were observed in productive rearrangements about 87% or about 30% of the time, broadly matching IMGT annotations. Because counts were too low, about 18 rarely observed V segments, including chromosome 9 orphons, were excluded from the earlier analysis of around 640 of the donors. A later analysis associated 15,000 to 20,000 TCR beta sequences with specific HLA alleles at a false discovery rate of 0.05. A few of the identified cytomegalovirus-associated TCR beta chains were confirmed in vitro to be specific for cytomegalovirus antigens. A further reported finding was that TCR beta sequences accurately predicted the HLA-A and HLA-B alleles for most subjects in the first cohort. In the study, approximately 160 TCR beta chains were listed as associated with cytomegalovirus. The authors suggested that the approach could potentially be generalized to other disease states and immunological phenotypes. Linkage disequilibrium might explain the correlated functional status among segregating V segments, but an unknown experimental factor could not be ruled out. Some IMGT-functional V segments, including TRBV6-2 and TRBV6-3, could not be distinguished by the 87-base-pair reads and were therefore excluded. Sequencing depth was assumed to be roughly uniform across donors in the presence/absence analyses, though that assumption may not hold. According to a later analysis, TCR association rates differed among HLA loci, with DRB1 alleles showing the most associated TCRs and HLA-C alleles showing the fewest. Strong co-occurrence of HLA alleles, especially DR and DQ, made assigning TCR associations to individual alleles difficult. In a later analysis, several top co-occurrence clusters were reported to appear linked to parvovirus B19, influenza, CMV and Epstein-Barr virus. Only TCR beta chains were sequenced in this cohort, and the absence of alpha or paired-chain data limited detectable features. A cluster of highly shared sequence variants was judged likely to be a technical artifact of the sequencing pipeline. Across donors, most TCR sequences were observed very rarely, whereas some public TCRs were present in many individuals. In a later analysis, HLA-associated TCR beta chains were found to be more clonally expanded and to have lower generation probabilities than equally common non-associated chains. The classifier was reported to diagnose cytomegalovirus status with high specificity and sensitivity in both the original and validation cohorts. For the cohort, immune exposure information was limited to CMV serostatus.

The chain uses TRBV27 and TRBJ1-5; the D gene lacks a confident call. Sequenced input: PBMCs. This receptor was obtained from a woman aged 40 to 50 in good health and CMV-seronegative. The sequenced DNA is TGTGCCAGCGGGAGCGAAGGTGATCAGCCCCAGCATTTT. This translates into CASGSEGDQPQHF.